This T cell receptor (beta chain) was observed in a study of monozygotic twins with inflammatory bowel disease. General study points: For IBD, no single strong associated signal or clonotype was supported.

Total RNA, at roughly 3.5 ug, went into every TCR library. Eight separate reactions per sample yielded the cDNA. Template switching added UMIs carrying a 6-nucleotide sample barcode. TCRdb re-called the 5' RACE reads and catalogs CDR3 proteins one per entry, DNA excluded. This sample's table has about 43,000 distinct CDR3 sequences. Of note for this clonotype: Its matching antigen is unknown.

Germline V gene data show CDR1 as MGHRA and CDR2 as YSYEKL. The CDR3 totals 19 residues. The clonotype comes from a human donor with ulcerative colitis or Crohn's disease, or a healthy co-twin of an affected twin (not recorded which). The rearrangement links TRBV4-1 to TRBJ2-2; TCRdb's D gene call, TRBD1, goes unchecked for lack of DNA. Sequenced: blood. CDR3 sequence reads: CASSRIRSGATSNTGELFF.